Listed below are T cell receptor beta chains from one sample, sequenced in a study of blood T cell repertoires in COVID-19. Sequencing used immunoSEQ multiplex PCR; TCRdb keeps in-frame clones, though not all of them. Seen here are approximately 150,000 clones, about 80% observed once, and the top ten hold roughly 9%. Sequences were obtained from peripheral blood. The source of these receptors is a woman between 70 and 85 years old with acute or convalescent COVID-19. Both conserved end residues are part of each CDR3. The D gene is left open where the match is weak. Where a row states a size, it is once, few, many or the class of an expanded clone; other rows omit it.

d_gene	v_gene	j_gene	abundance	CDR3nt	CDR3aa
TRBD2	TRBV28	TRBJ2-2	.	TGTGCCACTAGCGGGAGTGTCACCGGGGAGCTGTTTTTT	CATSGSVTGELFF
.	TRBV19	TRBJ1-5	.	TGTGCCAGTAGTATTCAGGCAAAAAATAGCAATCAGCCCCAGCATTTT	CASSIQAKNSNQPQHF
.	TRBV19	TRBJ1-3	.	TGTGCCAGTAGTTTGGACGTGAGGGGGACTGGAAACACCATATATTTT	CASSLDVRGTGNTIYF
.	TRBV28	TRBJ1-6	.	TGTGCCAGCAGTTTGGAGGTTGGGGTGCGTTCACCCCTCCACTTT	CASSLEVGVRSPLHF
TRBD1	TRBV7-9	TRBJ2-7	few	TGTGCCAGCAGCTCACCGACAGGGGCCGGTGGGGAGCAGTACTTC	CASSSPTGAGGEQYF
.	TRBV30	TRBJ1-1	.	TGTGCCTGGAGTTCTTACAGAAGCTCGAACACTGAAGCTTTCTTT	CAWSSYRSSNTEAFF
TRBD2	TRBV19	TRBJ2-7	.	TGTGCCAGTAGTCGCGGCCTAGCGGGGGGGAGCTCCTACGAGCAGTACTTC	CASSRGLAGGSSYEQYF
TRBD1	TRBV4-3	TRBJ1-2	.	TGCGCCAGCAGCCAAGATTGGGGACAGGGACATTATGGCTACACCTTC	CASSQDWGQGHYGYTF
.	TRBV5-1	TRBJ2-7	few	TGCGCCAGCAGCTTGGATTCGCGGCGGGGCGGCGTCGACGAGCAGTACTTC	CASSLDSRRGGVDEQYF
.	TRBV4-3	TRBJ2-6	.	TGCGCCAGCAGCATCGGCACAGGATTCCCCAACGTCCTGACTTTC	CASSIGTGFPNVLTF
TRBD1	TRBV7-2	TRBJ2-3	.	TGTGCCAGCAGCCCCGGGACAGTTCATACGCAGTATTTT	CASSPGTVHTQYF
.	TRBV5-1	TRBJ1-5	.	TGCGCCAGCAGCTTGTTGGGGGGAAGCAATCAGCCCCAGCATTTT	CASSLLGGSNQPQHF
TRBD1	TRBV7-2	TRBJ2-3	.	TGTGCCAGCAGAGACACAGGGGGCAGTGCGCAGTATTTT	CASRDTGGSAQYF
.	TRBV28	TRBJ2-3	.	TGTGCCAGCAGTACTACCACAGATACGCAGTATTTT	CASSTTTDTQYF
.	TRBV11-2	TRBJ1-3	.	TGTGCCAGCAGCTCGGCGGGGGAGTGGAACACCATATATTTT	CASSSAGEWNTIYF
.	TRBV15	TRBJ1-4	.	TGTGCCACCAGCAGAGATTACGCAGGGGAGGGTGAAAAACTGTTTTTT	CATSRDYAGEGEKLFF
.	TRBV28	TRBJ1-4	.	TGTGCCAGCAGTTTAGGGAGGTCAAATGAAAAACTGTTTTTT	CASSLGRSNEKLFF
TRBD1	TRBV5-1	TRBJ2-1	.	TGCGCCAGCAGCTTGGCCAAACAGGGGAATGAGCAGTTCTTC	CASSLAKQGNEQFF
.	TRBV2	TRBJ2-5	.	TGTGCCAGCAGTGAGACAAAGACCCAGTACTTC	CASSETKTQYF
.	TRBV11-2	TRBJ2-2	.	TGTGCCAGCAGCGAATTTCGGAGGGGAGTGAGCGCCGGGGAGCTGTTTTTT	CASSEFRRGVSAGELFF
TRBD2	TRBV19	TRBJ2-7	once	TGTGCCAGTAGCGTACTAGCGGTAATCTACGAGCAGTACTTC	CASSVLAVIYEQYF
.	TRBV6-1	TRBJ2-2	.	TGTGCCAGCAGTGACCGACCCCCTGGAGGCGGGGAGCTGTTTTTT	CASSDRPPGGGELFF
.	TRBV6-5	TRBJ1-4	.	TGTGCCAGCAGTTACCTACAGGATTATGAAAAACTGTTTTTT	CASSYLQDYEKLFF
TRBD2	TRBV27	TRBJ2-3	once	TGTGCCAGCAGTTTATCCCAGCGGGGGCCCAACACGCAGTATTTT	CASSLSQRGPNTQYF
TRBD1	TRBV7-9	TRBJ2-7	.	TGTGCCAGCAGCCTTGCTGGCCGGGACAGAGAAAAGCAGTACTTC	CASSLAGRDREKQYF
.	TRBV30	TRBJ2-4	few	TGTGCCTGGAGTGAAGGGGCTGAAAACATTCAGTACTTC	CAWSEGAENIQYF
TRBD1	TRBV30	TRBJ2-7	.	TGTGCCTGGAATGGACAGGGAATCTCCTACGAGCAGTACTTC	CAWNGQGISYEQYF
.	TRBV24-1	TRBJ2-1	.	TGTGCCACCAGTGACTCGGGAAGGAATGAGCAGTTCTTC	CATSDSGRNEQFF
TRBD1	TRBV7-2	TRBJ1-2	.	TGTGCCAGCAGCTTTAGGGAACGACAGGGACGGTATGGCTACACCTTC	CASSFRERQGRYGYTF
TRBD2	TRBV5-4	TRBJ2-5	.	TGTGCCAGCAGCTTGGCGCCTAGCGGGGAGGAGACCCAGTACTTC	CASSLAPSGEETQYF
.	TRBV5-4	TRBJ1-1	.	TGTGCCAGCAGCCTACAGGGACAGAACACTGAAGCTTTCTTT	CASSLQGQNTEAFF
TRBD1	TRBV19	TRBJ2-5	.	TGTGCCAGTGGACAGGGTGCGGAAGAGACCCAGTACTTC	CASGQGAEETQYF
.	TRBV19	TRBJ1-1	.	TGTGCCAGTAGTATAACGGGTGTGAACACTGAAGCTTTCTTT	CASSITGVNTEAFF
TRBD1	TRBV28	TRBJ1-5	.	TGTGCCAGCAGGAACGCGGGACAGCCTCAGCCCCAGCATTTT	CASRNAGQPQPQHF
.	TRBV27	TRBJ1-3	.	TGTGCCAGCAGTTTAAGCGTACAGGGAGGAAACACCATATATTTT	CASSLSVQGGNTIYF
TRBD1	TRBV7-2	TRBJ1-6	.	TGTGCCAGCAGCTTAAACGGACAGGGGGATTCACCCCTCCACTTT	CASSLNGQGDSPLHF
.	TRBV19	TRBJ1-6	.	TGTGCCAGTAGTATAGATTTGGACTGGAATTCACCCCTCCACTTT	CASSIDLDWNSPLHF
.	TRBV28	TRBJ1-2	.	TGTGCCAGCAGTTTTGTATCGGGTATCTATGGCTACACCTTC	CASSFVSGIYGYTF
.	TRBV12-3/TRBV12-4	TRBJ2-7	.	TGTGCCAGCAGTGCGACCTACGAGCAGTACTTC	CASSATYEQYF
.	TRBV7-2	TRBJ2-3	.	TGTGCCAGCAGCTTAGGGGGGCGCTTGGATACGCAGTATTTT	CASSLGGRLDTQYF
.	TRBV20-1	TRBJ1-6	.	TGCAGTGCTAGTGAGGAGGGTCCCAATTCACCCCTCCACTTT	CSASEEGPNSPLHF
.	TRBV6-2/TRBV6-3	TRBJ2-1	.	TGTGCCAGCAGTTACGCGAGTAGCTCCTACAATGAGCAGTTCTTC	CASSYASSSYNEQFF
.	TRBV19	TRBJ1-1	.	TGTGCCAGTAGTATATCTCCGGGGTGGGCTTTCTTT	CASSISPGWAFF
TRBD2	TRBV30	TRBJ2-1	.	TGTGCCTTTGAGCGGGAGGGAGTTAATGAGCAGTTCTTC	CAFEREGVNEQFF
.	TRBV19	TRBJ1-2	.	TGTGCCAGTAGTATCGGGCAGGGTTGGCGAGATGGCTACACCTTC	CASSIGQGWRDGYTF
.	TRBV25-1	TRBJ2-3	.	TGTGCCAGCAGCTCCTGGAGGGGCACAGATACGCAGTATTTT	CASSSWRGTDTQYF
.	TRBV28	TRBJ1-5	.	TGTGCCAGCAGTTTGGGGCAGTTGTTTCAGCCCCAGCATTTT	CASSLGQLFQPQHF
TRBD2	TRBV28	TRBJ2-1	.	TGTGCCAGCACCACTCTAGCGGGTATATACAATGAGCAGTTCTTC	CASTTLAGIYNEQFF
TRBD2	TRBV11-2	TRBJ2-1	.	TGTGCCAGCAGCTTAAGGCGGGGGGGGTACAATGAGCAGTTCTTC	CASSLRRGGYNEQFF
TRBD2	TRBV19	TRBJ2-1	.	TGTGCCAGTAGTATTTCCGATCTAGCGGGAGTAAATGAGCAGTTCTTC	CASSISDLAGVNEQFF
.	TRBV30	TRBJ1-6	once	TGTGCCTGGAGCGAAGCCAATTCACCCCTCCACTTT	CAWSEANSPLHF
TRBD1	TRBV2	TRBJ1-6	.	TGTGCCAGCAGCCGGGACAGTATTTCACCCCTCCACTTT	CASSRDSISPLHF
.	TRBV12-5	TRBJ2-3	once	TGTGCTAGTGGCCATTGCGCCATGGTGAGCACAGATACGCAGTATTTT	CASGHCAMVSTDTQYF